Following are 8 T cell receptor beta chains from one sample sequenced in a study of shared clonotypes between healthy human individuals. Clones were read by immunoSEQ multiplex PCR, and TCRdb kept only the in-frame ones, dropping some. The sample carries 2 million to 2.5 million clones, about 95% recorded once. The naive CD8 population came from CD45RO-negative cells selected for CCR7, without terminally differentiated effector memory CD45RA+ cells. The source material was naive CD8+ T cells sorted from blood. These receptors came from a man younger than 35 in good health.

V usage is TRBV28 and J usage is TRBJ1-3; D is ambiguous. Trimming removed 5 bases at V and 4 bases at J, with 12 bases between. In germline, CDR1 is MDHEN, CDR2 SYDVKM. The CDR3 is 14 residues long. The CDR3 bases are TGTGCCAGCAGTCTCTTGGGCCCAGGAAACACCATATATTTT. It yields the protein CASSLLGPGNTIYF.

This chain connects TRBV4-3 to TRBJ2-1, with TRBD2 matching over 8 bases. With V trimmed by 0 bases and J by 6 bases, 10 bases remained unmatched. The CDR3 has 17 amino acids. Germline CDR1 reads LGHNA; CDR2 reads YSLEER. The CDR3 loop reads CASSQDNREGLFNEQFF. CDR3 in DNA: TGCGCCAGCAGCCAAGATAACCGGGAGGGCCTTTTCAATGAGCAGTTCTTC.

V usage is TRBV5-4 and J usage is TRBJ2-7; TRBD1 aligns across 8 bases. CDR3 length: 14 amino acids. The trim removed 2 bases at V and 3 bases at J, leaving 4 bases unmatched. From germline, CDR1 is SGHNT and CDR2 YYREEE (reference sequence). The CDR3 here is CASSFGQGNYEQYF. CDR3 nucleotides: TGTGCCAGCAGCTTTGGACAGGGAAACTACGAGCAGTACTTC.

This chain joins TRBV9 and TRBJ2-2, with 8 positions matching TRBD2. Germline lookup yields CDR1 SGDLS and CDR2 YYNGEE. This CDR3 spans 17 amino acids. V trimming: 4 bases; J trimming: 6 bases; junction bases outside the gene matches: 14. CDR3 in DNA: TGTGCCAGCAGCCCCTCGGGGGGGGGAGTATATGCCGGGGAGCTGTTTTTT. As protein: CASSPSGGGVYAGELFF. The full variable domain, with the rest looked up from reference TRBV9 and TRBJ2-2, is DSGVTQTPKHLITATGQRVTLRCSPRSGDLSVYWYQQSLDQGLQFLIQYYNGEERAKGNILERFSAQQFPDLHSELNLSSLELGDSALYFCASSPSGGGVYAGELFFGEGSRLTVL.

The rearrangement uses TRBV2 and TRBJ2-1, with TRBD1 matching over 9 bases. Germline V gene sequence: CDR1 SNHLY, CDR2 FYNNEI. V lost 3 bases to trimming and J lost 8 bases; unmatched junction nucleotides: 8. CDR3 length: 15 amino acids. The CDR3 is CASSEAGQGGHEQFF. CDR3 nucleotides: TGTGCCAGCAGTGAGGCGGGACAGGGAGGCCATGAGCAGTTCTTC.

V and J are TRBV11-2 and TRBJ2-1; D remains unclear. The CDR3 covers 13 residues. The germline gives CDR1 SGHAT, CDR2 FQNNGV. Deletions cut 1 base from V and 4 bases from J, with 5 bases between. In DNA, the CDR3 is TGTGCCAGCAGCTTAGGCATATACAATGAGCAGTTCTTC. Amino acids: CASSLGIYNEQFF.

The CDR3 sequence is CASSPLLGLALVVNEQFF. In DNA form, the CDR3 reads TGTGCCAGCAGCCCGTTATTGGGACTAGCTCTCGTTGTGAATGAGCAGTTCTTC. This chain links TRBV7-9 with TRBJ2-1; 9 bases agree with TRBD2. The V segment lost 5 bases and the J segment 7 bases; nucleotides outside the gene matches: 18. Germline CDR1 and CDR2: SEHNR and FQNEAQ (reference sequence). This CDR3 contains 18 residues.

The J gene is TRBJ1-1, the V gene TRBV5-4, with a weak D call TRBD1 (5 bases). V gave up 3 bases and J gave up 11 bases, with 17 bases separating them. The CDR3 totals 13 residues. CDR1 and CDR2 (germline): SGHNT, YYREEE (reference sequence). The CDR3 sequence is CASSSPEWGKAFF. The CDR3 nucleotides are TGTGCCAGCAGCTCACCAGAGTGGGGGAAGGCTTTCTTT. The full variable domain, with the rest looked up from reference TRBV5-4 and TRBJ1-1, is ETGVTQSPTHLIKTRGQQVTLRCSSQSGHNTVSWYQQALGQGPQFIFQYYREEENGRGNFPPRFSGLQFPNYSSELNVNALELDDSALYLCASSSPEWGKAFFGQGTRLTVV.